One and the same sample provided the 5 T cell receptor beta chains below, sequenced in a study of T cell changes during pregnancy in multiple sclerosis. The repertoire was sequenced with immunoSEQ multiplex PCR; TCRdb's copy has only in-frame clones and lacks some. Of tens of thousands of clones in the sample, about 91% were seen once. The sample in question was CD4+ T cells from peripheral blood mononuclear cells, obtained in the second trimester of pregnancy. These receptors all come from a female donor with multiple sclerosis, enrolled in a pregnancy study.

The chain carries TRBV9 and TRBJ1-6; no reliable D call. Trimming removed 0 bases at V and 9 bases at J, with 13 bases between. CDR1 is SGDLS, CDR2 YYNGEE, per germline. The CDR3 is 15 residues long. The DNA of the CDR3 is TGTGCCAGCAGCGTAGCTGCGGGTTTGGGTTCACCCCTCCACTTT. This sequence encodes CASSVAAGLGSPLHF.

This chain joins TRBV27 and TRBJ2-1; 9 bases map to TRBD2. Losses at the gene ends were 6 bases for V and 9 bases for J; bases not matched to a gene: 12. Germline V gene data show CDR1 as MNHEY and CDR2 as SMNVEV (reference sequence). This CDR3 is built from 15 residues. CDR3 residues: CASRPSAGGWSEQFF. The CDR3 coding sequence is TGTGCCAGCAGACCCTCCGCGGGAGGGTGGAGTGAGCAGTTCTTC.

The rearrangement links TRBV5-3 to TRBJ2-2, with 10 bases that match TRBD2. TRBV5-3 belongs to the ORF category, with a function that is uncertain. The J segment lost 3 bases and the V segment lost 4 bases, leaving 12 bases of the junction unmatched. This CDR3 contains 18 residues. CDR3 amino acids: CARSPTDSGRLYTGELFF. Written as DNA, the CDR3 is TGTGCCAGAAGCCCGACAGATAGCGGGAGGCTCTACACCGGGGAGCTGTTTTTT.

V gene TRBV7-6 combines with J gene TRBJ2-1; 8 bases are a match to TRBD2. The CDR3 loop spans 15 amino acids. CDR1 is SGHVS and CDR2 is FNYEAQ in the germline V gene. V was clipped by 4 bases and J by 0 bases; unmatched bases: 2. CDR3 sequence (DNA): TGTGCCAGCAGCTCAAGCGGGGGCTCCTACAATGAGCAGTTCTTC. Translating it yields CASSSSGGSYNEQFF.

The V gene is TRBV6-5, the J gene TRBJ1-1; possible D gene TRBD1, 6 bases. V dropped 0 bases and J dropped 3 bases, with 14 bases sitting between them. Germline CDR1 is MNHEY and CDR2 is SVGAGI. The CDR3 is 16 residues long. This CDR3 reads CASSYSIRGAHTEAFF. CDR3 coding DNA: TGTGCCAGCAGTTACTCGATCCGGGGGGCGCACACTGAAGCTTTCTTT.